The source of this T cell receptor (beta chain) is a study of T cells in localized non-small cell lung cancer. This CDR3 has 11 amino acids. V gave up 5 bases and J gave up 2 bases, with 2 bases separating them. CDR1 and CDR2 (germline): LNHDA, SQIVND (reference sequence). The assay was immunoSEQ multiplex PCR, and TCRdb's table has in-frame clones only and misses some. The sample lists about 2,200 clones, approximately 36% seen once, with about 20% in the top ten. General study results and limits: Of the top 100 tumor clones, median approximately 60 were in adjacent lung, 25 to 30 among its top 100. Because researchers sequenced only one region of the tumor, heterogeneity is still possible. Compared with tumor, uninvolved adjacent lung displayed greater T cell clonality, ranking highest overall.

For this clone: Its specificity is not known.

The V call is TRBV19, the J call TRBJ2-3; D unresolved. Sequencing was performed on lung tumor tissue, taken before any cancer treatment. The receptor was isolated from a female donor of 60 years or more with stage I lung adenocarcinoma. In DNA, the CDR3 is TGTGCCAGTAGTTACACAGATACGCAGTATTTT. The encoded protein is CASSYTDTQYF.